This passage covers 23 T cell receptor beta chains from one sample sequenced in a study of response to subunit inactivated influenza vaccine. Via MiXCR, TCRdb re-called the RT-PCR reads, giving one row per CDR3 protein. Counted here are approximately 700,000 distinct CDR3 sequences, approximately 13% occurring once; the ten biggest clones make up 5.5% to 8%. This specimen consisted of PBMCs from blood, obtained roughly 2 weeks before vaccination. The receptor set was obtained from a man aged 50-60 years who received an inactivated influenza vaccine.

This clonotype was counted a few times. V gene TRBV7-6 combines with J gene TRBJ2-3; D is possibly TRBD2 (6 bases). Germline CDR1 SGHVS, CDR2 FNYEAQ. With 5 bases removed from V and 2 bases from J, the gap between germline ends came to 14 bases. This CDR3 comprises 15 residues. CDR3 protein: CASSPEQDYTDTQYF. The CDR3 DNA sequence: TGTGCCAGCAGCCCCGAACAGGACTACACAGATACGCAGTATTTT.

V gene TRBV7-2 combines with J gene TRBJ2-3; D is uncertain. Between the trimmed V and J ends, which lost 5 bases and 2 bases, there was a span of 14 bases. The CDR3 length is 15 residues. Per the germline V gene, CDR1 is SGHTA and CDR2 is FQGNSA. The CDR3, as DNA: TGTGCCAGCAGCATCTACACCGGGTCCACAGATACGCAGTATTTT. Translation gives CASSIYTGSTDTQYF. Filled out from reference TRBV7-2 and TRBJ2-3, the complete variable domain reads GAGVSQSPSNKVTEKGKDVELRCDPISGHTALYWYRQSLGQGLEFLIYFQGNSAPDKSGLPSDRFSAERTGGSVSTLTIQRTQQEDSAVYLCASSIYTGSTDTQYFGPGTRLTVL.

V and J are TRBV20-1 and TRBJ2-1; TRBD2 matches at 9 bases. After removal of 6 bases from V and 6 bases from J, the junction contained 12 bases not matched to a gene. Germline assignment: CDR1 DFQATT and CDR2 SNEGSKA (reference sequence). The CDR3 sequence is 15 residues long. CDR3 sequence: CSAPAWGSGGNEQFF. The CDR3 DNA reads TGCAGTGCCCCTGCGTGGGGTAGCGGGGGCAATGAGCAGTTCTTC.

This clonotype was seen a handful of times. The genes are TRBV5-1 and TRBJ2-2, with 7 bases aligning to TRBD1. The germline V gene has CDR1 SGHRS and CDR2 YFSETQ. This CDR3 comprises 14 residues. Trimming took 3 bases from V and 6 from J; bases not matched to a gene: 5. The CDR3 region is CASSSAQGAGELFF. The CDR3 DNA reads TGCGCCAGCAGCTCGGCCCAGGGGGCCGGGGAGCTGTTTTTT.

J is TRBJ1-2 and V is TRBV10-3; 7 bases align to TRBD1. Looked up from germline, CDR1 is ENHRY and CDR2 is SYGVKD. V was pared by 3 bases and J by 7 bases, with 8 bases of the junction left unmatched. CDR3 length equals 14 residues. CDR3 in amino acids: CAISERTGRPGYTF. The CDR3 region has the DNA TGTGCCATCAGTGAAAGGACAGGCCGCCCTGGCTACACCTTC.

This clonotype was seen repeatedly, ten times or more. This rearrangement joins TRBV6-4 to TRBJ2-1, with 8 bases fitting TRBD1. The CDR3 contains 16 residues. After removal of 5 bases from V and 2 bases from J, the junction contained 8 bases not matched to a gene. Per germline, CDR1 MRHNA and CDR2 SNTAGT. The CDR3 sequence is CASSLTGGEAYNEQFF. CDR3 DNA: TGTGCCAGCAGTTTAACAGGGGGAGAAGCCTACAATGAGCAGTTCTTC.

This clonotype has a count of ten or more. The chain couples TRBV20-1 to TRBJ1-4, with D possibly TRBD1 on 5 matching bases. Germline values: CDR1 DFQATT, CDR2 SNEGSKA (reference sequence). This CDR3 has 15 residues. Trimming removed 3 bases at V and 4 bases at J, with 15 bases between. The CDR3 DNA reads TGCAGTGCTAGCATCCAGGGTCAGCTTAATGAAAAACTGTTTTTT. This encodes CSASIQGQLNEKLFF.

This clonotype occurred a few times. The chain employs TRBV6-5 and TRBJ2-3; maybe TRBD2 (6 bases). Germline CDR1 MNHEY, CDR2 SVGAGI. The length of the CDR3 is 13 residues. Trimming stripped 4 bases from V and 5 bases from J, with 10 bases between. The chain's CDR3 is CASSSLAGDTQYF. Written as DNA, the CDR3 is TGTGCCAGCAGTTCACTAGCTGGAGATACGCAGTATTTT.

This clonotype was counted a few times. V and J are TRBV28 and TRBJ2-5, with 7 bases lining up with TRBD1. This CDR3 comprises 13 residues. The germline CDR1 and CDR2 sequences are MDHEN and SYDVKM. The junction had 5 bases not matched to a gene; V was cut back by 8 bases and J by 2 bases. In DNA, the CDR3 is TGTGCCAGCCATACAGGGGTGCAAGAGACCCAGTACTTC. This translates into CASHTGVQETQYF.

This chain's CDR3 is CASSLGVPGETSNEQFF. The DNA for the CDR3 is TGTGCCAGCAGCTTAGGGGTTCCCGGGGAGACTTCCAATGAGCAGTTCTTC. The gene calls are TRBV7-9 and TRBJ2-1; tentatively, D is TRBD2 (5 bases). The length of the CDR3 is 17 residues. Germline V gives CDR1 SEHNR, CDR2 FQNEAQ (reference sequence). V lost 1 base and J lost 6, with 19 bases in between.

This clonotype was detected a few times. This chain links TRBV28 with TRBJ2-2; unclear D gene. Germline V gives CDR1 MDHEN, CDR2 SYDVKM. The length of the CDR3 is 14 residues. V was shortened by 2 bases and J by 3 bases, with 7 bases between the two germline ends. CDR3 protein: CASSLRSYTGELFF. The CDR3 DNA is TGTGCCAGCAGTTTACGGTCCTACACCGGGGAGCTGTTTTTT. Filled out from reference TRBV28 and TRBJ2-2, the complete variable domain reads DVKVTQSSRYLVKRTGEKVFLECVQDMDHENMFWYRQDPGLGLRLIYFSYDVKMKEKGDIPEGYSVSREKKERFSLILESASTNQTSMYLCASSLRSYTGELFFGEGSRLTVL.

The sample holds many counts of this clonotype. The rearrangement uses TRBV5-6 and TRBJ2-5; D is possibly TRBD2 (6 bases). Germline V gene lookup returns CDR1 SGHDT and CDR2 YYEEEE. V lost 1 base and J lost 2, with 15 bases in between. This CDR3 has 16 residues. CDR3 DNA: TGTGCCAGCAGCTTGTTGGGAGGACGGGGGCAAGAGACCCAGTACTTC. Its protein product is CASSLLGGRGQETQYF.

This clonotype was observed a few times. The genes are TRBV5-5 and TRBJ2-7; the D gene is possibly TRBD1 (6 bases). The CDR3 runs to 16 residues. Trimming pared 4 bases from V and 4 bases from J, leaving 21 bases between. CDR1 and CDR2 (germline): SGHKS, YYEKEE (reference sequence). CDR3 region: CASSPRMPGQQYEQYF. CDR3 coding DNA: TGTGCCAGCAGCCCACGAATGCCGGGACAACAATACGAGCAGTACTTC.

This clonotype appeared many times. The chain recombines TRBV3-1 with TRBJ2-5; TRBD1 agrees at 7 bases. CDR1 is LGHDT and CDR2 is YNNKEL in the germline V gene (reference sequence). The CDR3 runs 14 residues. J was trimmed by 10 bases and V by 4 bases; bases with no gene match: 12. The chain's CDR3 is CASSPPGQTPGQYF. CDR3 nucleotides: TGTGCCAGCAGCCCACCGGGACAGACCCCTGGCCAGTACTTC.

J is TRBJ2-1 and V is TRBV24-1, with 7 bases identical to TRBD1. V was clipped by 2 bases and J by 5 bases; unmatched bases: 5. The CDR3 runs 15 residues. The germline V gene has CDR1 KGHDR and CDR2 SFDVKD. Written as DNA, the CDR3 is TGTGCCACCAGTGATTCGGGACAGAACAACAATGAGCAGTTCTTC. Its protein product is CATSDSGQNNNEQFF.

The chain links TRBV6-1 to TRBJ1-5; D is unclear. The CDR3 sequence is 17 residues long. Germline lookup yields CDR1 MNHNS and CDR2 SASEGT. Trimming stripped 3 bases from V and 0 bases from J, with 15 bases between. CDR3: CASSDVGFSYSNQPQHF. CDR3 DNA sequence: TGTGCCAGCAGTGATGTCGGGTTTTCTTATAGCAATCAGCCCCAGCATTTT.

The chain employs TRBV5-1 and TRBJ2-7; D not certain. This CDR3 region has 13 residues. CDR1 and CDR2 from the germline V gene are SGHRS and YFSETQ. Trimming left V 0 bases short and J 3 bases short, with 7 bases between. The CDR3: CASSLASFYEQYF. The DNA for the CDR3 is TGCGCCAGCAGCTTGGCCTCCTTCTACGAGCAGTACTTC. The entire variable domain, with the rest obtained from reference TRBV5-1 and TRBJ2-7, is as follows: KAGVTQTPRYLIKTRGQQVTLSCSPISGHRSVSWYQQTPGQGLQFLFEYFSETQRNKGNFPGRFSGRQFSNSRSEMNVSTLELGDSALYLCASSLASFYEQYFGPGTRLTVT.

This clonotype has more than one count but fewer than ten. One end of the junction varies from germline; a read error may be responsible. The chain recombines TRBV5-1 with TRBJ1-6, with D possibly matching TRBD1 (5 bases). This CDR3 comprises 14 residues. The germline gives CDR1 SGHRS, CDR2 YFSETQ. The DNA for the CDR3 is TGCGCCAGCAGTTTGGATATCGGGGGTCGTCCCCTCCACTTT. Amino acids: CASSLDIGGRPLHF. Combining the CDR3 with reference TRBV5-1 and TRBJ1-6 gives the whole variable domain KAGVTQTPRYLIKTRGQQVTLSCSPISGHRSVSWYQQTPGQGLQFLFEYFSETQRNKGNFPGRFSGRQFSNSRSEMNVSTLELGDSALYLCASSLDIGGRPLHFGNGTRLTVT.

This clonotype has more than one count but fewer than ten. The gene calls are TRBV5-1 and TRBJ2-1; 7 positions agree with TRBD1. The CDR3 length is 15 residues. Germline V lookup: CDR1 SGHRS, CDR2 YFSETQ. J was trimmed by 6 bases and V by 0 bases; bases with no gene match: 6. The CDR3: CASSLASTGLNEQFF. CDR3 in DNA: TGCGCCAGCAGCTTGGCCTCGACAGGGCTCAATGAGCAGTTCTTC.

This clonotype was observed a handful of times. The chain recombines TRBV9 with TRBJ2-5, with 7 bases aligning to TRBD1. CDR3 size: 14 residues. Germline V CDR1 and CDR2: SGDLS, YYNGEE. The ends lost 3 bases at V and 2 bases at J; junction bases unmatched: 4. The CDR3 loop is CASSGLTGQETQYF. The CDR3, as DNA: TGTGCCAGCAGCGGCCTGACAGGGCAAGAGACCCAGTACTTC.

The V call is TRBV7-2, the J call TRBJ1-5; tentatively, D is TRBD1 (5 bases). Trimming took off 5 bases at V and 0 bases at J, with 17 bases between the two ends. Germline CDR1 and CDR2: SGHTA and FQGNSA. This CDR3 is 17 amino acids long. This CDR3 reads CASSPDGGLDSNQPQHF. For the CDR3, the DNA is TGTGCCAGCAGCCCCGATGGGGGTCTTGATAGCAATCAGCCCCAGCATTTT.

This rearrangement joins TRBV11-2 to TRBJ2-3; 7 bases map to TRBD2. The germline gives CDR1 SGHAT, CDR2 FQNNGV. This CDR3 has 13 residues. V lost 9 bases and J lost 5; bases outside the gene matches: 8. In DNA, the CDR3 is TGTGCCAGTCACCCCGGGGGGAGAGATACGCAGTATTTT. Protein product: CASHPGGRDTQYF.

A few counts support this clonotype. The chain links TRBV10-3 to TRBJ2-7; D is perhaps TRBD2 (5 bases). The CDR3 consists of 13 residues. V was clipped by 8 bases and J by 6 bases, with 17 bases between them. Germline values: CDR1 ENHRY, CDR2 SYGVKD. The CDR3 loop is CAIGYSGRTEQYF. CDR3 nucleotide sequence: TGTGCCATCGGCTACAGCGGCCGGACCGAGCAGTACTTC.